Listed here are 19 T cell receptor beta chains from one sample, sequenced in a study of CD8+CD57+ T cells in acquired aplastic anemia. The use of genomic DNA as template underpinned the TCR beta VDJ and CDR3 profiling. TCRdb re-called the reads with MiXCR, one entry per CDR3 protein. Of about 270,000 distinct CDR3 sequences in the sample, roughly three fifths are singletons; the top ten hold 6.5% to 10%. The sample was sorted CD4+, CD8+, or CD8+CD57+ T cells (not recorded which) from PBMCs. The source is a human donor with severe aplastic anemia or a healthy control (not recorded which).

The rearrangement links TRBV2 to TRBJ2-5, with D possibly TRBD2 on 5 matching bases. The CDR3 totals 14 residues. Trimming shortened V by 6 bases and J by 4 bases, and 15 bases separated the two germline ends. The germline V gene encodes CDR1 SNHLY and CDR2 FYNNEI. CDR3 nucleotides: TGTGCCAGCAGCTTAACGGGGTTCCCAGAGACCCAGTACTTC. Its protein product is CASSLTGFPETQYF.

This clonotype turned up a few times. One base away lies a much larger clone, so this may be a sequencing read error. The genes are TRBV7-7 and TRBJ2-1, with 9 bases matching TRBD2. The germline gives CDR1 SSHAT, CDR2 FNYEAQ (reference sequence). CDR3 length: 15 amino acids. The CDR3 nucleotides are TGTGCTAGCAGCCCTGCGGGGGGGGGGGAGAATGATCAGTTCTTC. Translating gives CASSPAGGGENDQFF.

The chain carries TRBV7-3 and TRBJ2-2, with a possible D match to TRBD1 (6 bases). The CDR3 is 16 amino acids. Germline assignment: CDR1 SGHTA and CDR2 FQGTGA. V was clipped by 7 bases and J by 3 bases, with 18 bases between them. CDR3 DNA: TGTGCCAGCACCCCACTCGGGACATACCACACCGGGGAGCTGTTTTTT. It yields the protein CASTPLGTYHTGELFF.

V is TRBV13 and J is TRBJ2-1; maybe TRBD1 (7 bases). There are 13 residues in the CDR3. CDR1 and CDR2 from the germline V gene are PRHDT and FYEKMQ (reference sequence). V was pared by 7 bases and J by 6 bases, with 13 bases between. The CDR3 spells CASTAGQFNEQFF. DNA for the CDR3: TGTGCCAGCACTGCGGGACAGTTCAATGAGCAGTTCTTC. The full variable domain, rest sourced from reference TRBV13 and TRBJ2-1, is AAGVIQSPRHLIKEKRETATLKCYPIPRHDTVYWYQQGPGQDPQFLISFYEKMQSDKGSIPDRFSAQQFSDYHSELNMSSLELGDSALYFCASTAGQFNEQFFGPGTRLTVL.

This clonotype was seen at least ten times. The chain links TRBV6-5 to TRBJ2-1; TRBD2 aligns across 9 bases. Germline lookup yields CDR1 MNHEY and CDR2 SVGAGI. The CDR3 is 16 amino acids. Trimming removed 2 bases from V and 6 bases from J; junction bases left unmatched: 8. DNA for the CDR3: TGTGCCAGCAGTTACACCGCGGGGGGGCCGTTCAATGAGCAGTTCTTC. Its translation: CASSYTAGGPFNEQFF.

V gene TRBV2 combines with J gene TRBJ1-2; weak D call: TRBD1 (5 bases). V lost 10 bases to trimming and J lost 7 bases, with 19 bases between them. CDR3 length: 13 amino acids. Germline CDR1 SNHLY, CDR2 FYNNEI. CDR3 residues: CATRKSRDPGYTF. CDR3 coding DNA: TGTGCCACACGCAAATCACGGGACCCTGGCTACACCTTC.

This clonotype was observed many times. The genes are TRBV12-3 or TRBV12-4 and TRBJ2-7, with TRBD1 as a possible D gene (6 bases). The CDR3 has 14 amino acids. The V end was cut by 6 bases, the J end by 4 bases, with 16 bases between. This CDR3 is CASSLNRVQYEQYF. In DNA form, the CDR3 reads TGTGCCAGCAGCCTGAACAGGGTTCAGTACGAGCAGTACTTC.

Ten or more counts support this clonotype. The CDR3 bases are TGTGCCAGCAGTCTTACAGGGGGAGGGTACATGAACACTGAAGCTTTCTTT. Amino acids: CASSLTGGGYMNTEAFF. V usage is TRBV6-4 and J usage is TRBJ1-1; 8 bases are a match to TRBD1. The CDR3 loop spans 17 amino acids. Germline V CDR1 and CDR2: MRHNA, SNTAGT. J was trimmed by 0 bases and V by 5 bases; bases with no gene match: 11.

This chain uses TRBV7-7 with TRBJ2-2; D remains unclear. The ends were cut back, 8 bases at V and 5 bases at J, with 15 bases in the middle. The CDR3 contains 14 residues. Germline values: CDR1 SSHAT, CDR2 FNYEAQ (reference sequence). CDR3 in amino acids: CASSQSPRTGELFF. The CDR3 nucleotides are TGTGCCAGCTCCCAATCGCCTAGGACCGGGGAGCTGTTTTTT.

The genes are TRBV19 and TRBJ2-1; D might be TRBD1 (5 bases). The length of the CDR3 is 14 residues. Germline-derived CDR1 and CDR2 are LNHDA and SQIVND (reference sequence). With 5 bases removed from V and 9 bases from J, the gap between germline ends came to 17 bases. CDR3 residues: CASSPLVGATEQFF. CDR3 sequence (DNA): TGTGCCAGTAGTCCCCTGGTTGGGGCGACTGAGCAGTTCTTC.

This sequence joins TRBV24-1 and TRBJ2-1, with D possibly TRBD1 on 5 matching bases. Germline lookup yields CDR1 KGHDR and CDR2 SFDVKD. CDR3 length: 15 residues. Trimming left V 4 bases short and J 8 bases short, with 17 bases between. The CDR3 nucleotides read TGTGCCACCAGTGACCCGGACACCAAGTGGCATGAGCAGTTCTTC. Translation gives CATSDPDTKWHEQFF.

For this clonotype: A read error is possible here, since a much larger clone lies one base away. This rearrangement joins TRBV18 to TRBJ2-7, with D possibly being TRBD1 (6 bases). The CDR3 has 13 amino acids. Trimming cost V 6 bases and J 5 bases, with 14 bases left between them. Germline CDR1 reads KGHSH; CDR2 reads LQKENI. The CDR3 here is CASSQRTGNEQYF. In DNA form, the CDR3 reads TGTGCCAGCTCCCAACGTACAGGGAACGAGCAGTACTTC.

The CDR3 loop reads CASSPPRSRGTQYF. CDR3 coding DNA: TGTGCCAGCAGCCCGCCTAGGTCCAGGGGGACCCAGTACTTC. The chain is built from TRBV5-5 and TRBJ2-5; D might be TRBD1 (6 bases). CDR1 SGHKS and CDR2 YYEKEE come from the germline V gene (reference sequence). CDR3 length equals 14 residues. The germline V and J ends were trimmed by 4 bases and 7 bases, with 17 bases remaining between them.

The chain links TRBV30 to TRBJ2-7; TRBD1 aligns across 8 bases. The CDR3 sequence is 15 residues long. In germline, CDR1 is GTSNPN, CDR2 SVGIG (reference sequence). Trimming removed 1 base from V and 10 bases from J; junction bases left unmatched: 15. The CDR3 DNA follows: TGTGCCTGGAGTGATTTCGGACAGGGCGAAGAGGCCCAGTACTTC. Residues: CAWSDFGQGEEAQYF.

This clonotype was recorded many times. The CDR3 protein is CASTASGTVRPLHF. The CDR3 DNA is TGTGCCAGTACCGCCTCCGGGACTGTCAGGCCCCTCCACTTT. This rearrangement joins TRBV19 to TRBJ1-6; D possibly corresponds to TRBD1 (5 bases). The V gene lost 7 bases and the J gene lost 13 bases, with 20 bases spanning the gap. The CDR3 covers 14 residues. Germline V gene sequence: CDR1 LNHDA, CDR2 SQIVND (reference sequence).

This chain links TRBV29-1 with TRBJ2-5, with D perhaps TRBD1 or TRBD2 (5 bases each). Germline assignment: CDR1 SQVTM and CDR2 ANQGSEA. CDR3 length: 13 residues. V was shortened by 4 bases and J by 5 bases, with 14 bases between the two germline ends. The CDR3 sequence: CSVVGVLGETQYF. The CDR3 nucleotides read TGCAGCGTTGTGGGGGTACTCGGGGAGACCCAGTACTTC.

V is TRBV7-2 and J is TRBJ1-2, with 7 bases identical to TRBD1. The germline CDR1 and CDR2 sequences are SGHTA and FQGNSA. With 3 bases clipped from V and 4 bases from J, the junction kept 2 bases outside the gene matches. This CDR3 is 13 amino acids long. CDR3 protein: CASSLAGGYGYTF. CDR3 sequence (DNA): TGTGCCAGCAGCTTGGCAGGGGGCTATGGCTACACCTTC. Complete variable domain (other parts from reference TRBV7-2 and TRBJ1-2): GAGVSQSPSNKVTEKGKDVELRCDPISGHTALYWYRQSLGQGLEFLIYFQGNSAPDKSGLPSDRFSAERTGGSVSTLTIQRTQQEDSAVYLCASSLAGGYGYTFGSGTRLTVV.

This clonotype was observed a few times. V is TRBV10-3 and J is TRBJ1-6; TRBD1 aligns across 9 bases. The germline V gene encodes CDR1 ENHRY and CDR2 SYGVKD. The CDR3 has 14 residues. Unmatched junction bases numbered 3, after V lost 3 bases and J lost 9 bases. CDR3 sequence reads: CAISEGTGISPLHF. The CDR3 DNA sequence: TGTGCCATCAGTGAAGGGACAGGGATTTCACCCCTCCACTTT.

CDR3 sequence (DNA): TGTGCCAGCAGCTTAGCTTTGGGACAGTGGGATACGCAGTATTTT. Encoded protein: CASSLALGQWDTQYF. J is TRBJ2-3 and V is TRBV7-2, with 7 bases aligning to TRBD1. This CDR3 is built from 15 residues. Germline V gene sequence: CDR1 SGHTA, CDR2 FQGNSA. V dropped 0 bases and J dropped 6; count of bases not matched to a gene: 6.